This TCR beta chain emerged from a study of cytomegalovirus exposure and HLA in healthy donors. Study-level information: A prior analysis found 117 million unique TCR beta sequences from roughly 180 million T cells.

Researchers ran the PCR with 60 Vbeta and 13 Jbeta primers. TCRdb keeps only in-frame clones here, not all; method: immunoSEQ multiplex PCR. The sample shows over 90,000 clones, 64% of them seen only once. The germline V gene has CDR1 SGHRS and CDR2 YFSETQ. This CDR3 is 14 amino acids long. V shed 4 bases and J shed 2 bases, with 12 bases lying between them. To note about this clone: Antigen: not known.

Overall study results and limits: Being productive about 90% or about 30% of the time was typical of most TCR beta V segments in an earlier analysis. Rates of TCR association differed by HLA locus in a later analysis, with DRB1 highest and HLA-C lowest.

This rearrangement joins TRBV5-1 to TRBJ2-5; D gene ambiguous. Sequencing was carried out using PBMCs. The origin of this receptor is a man between 60 and 75 years old in good health and CMV-seronegative. CDR3 DNA sequence: TGCGCCAGCAGCCCCACTTACGGGCAAGAGACCCAGTACTTC. It is translated as CASSPTYGQETQYF.